This passage covers 13 T cell receptor beta chains from one sample sequenced in a study of long-term antiretroviral therapy in people with HIV (dated by TCRdb to 2021 to 2024). The immunoSEQ hsTCRB v3.0 assay was used at survey level resolution to sequence the TRB variable region. TCRdb limited this immuneACCESS table to in-frame rearrangements with V and J called. A share of clones is missing; checked studies link under half to unresolved V genes, and the rest is unexplained. The sample contains tens of thousands of clones, around 92% of them found a single time. In total, the top ten clones hold approximately 2.5% of the sample. Source: unsorted PBMCs, taken more than 7.3 years after starting antiretroviral therapy. These receptors all stem from a man over 45 with HIV.

The chain joins TRBV7-9 to TRBJ1-5, with D possibly being TRBD1 (5 bases). The germline CDR1 and CDR2 sequences are SEHNR and FQNEAQ (reference sequence). Trimming took 5 bases from V and 2 from J, leaving 13 bases between them. The CDR3 length is 15 residues. CDR3 sequence (DNA): TGTGCCAGCAGCACCAGGGTAGGAGGCAATCAGCCCCAGCATTTT. This translates into CASSTRVGGNQPQHF.

CDR3 protein: CASSPGQNTGELFF. The CDR3 DNA reads TGTGCCAGCTCACCAGGGCAAAACACCGGGGAGCTGTTTTTT. This chain uses TRBV18 with TRBJ2-2; no reliable D call. The CDR3 loop spans 14 amino acids. V lost 2 bases, J lost 2 bases, and 6 bases lay in between. Germline assignment: CDR1 KGHSH and CDR2 LQKENI. Using reference TRBV18 and TRBJ2-2 for the parts outside the CDR3, the full variable domain is NAGVMQNPRHLVRRRGQEARLRCSPMKGHSHVYWYRQLPEEGLKFMVYLQKENIIDESGMPKERFSAEFPKEGPSILRIQQVVRGDSAAYFCASSPGQNTGELFFGEGSRLTVL.

This sequence joins TRBV30 and TRBJ1-6; D is undetermined. Germline V CDR1 and CDR2: GTSNPN, SVGIG (reference sequence). This CDR3 contains 14 residues. Trimming pared 2 bases from V and 4 bases from J, leaving 9 bases between. CDR3 sequence: CAWSPRGYNSPLHF. The DNA for the CDR3 is TGTGCCTGGAGTCCCCGGGGTTATAATTCACCCCTCCACTTT.

The chain couples TRBV6-1 to TRBJ1-5, with D unresolved. Germline loops: CDR1 MNHNS, CDR2 SASEGT. V dropped 3 bases and J dropped 7 bases, with 10 bases sitting between them. This CDR3 region has 13 residues. CDR3 protein: CASSETKSQPQHF. As DNA, the CDR3 is TGTGCCAGCAGTGAGACGAAGAGCCAGCCCCAGCATTTT.

The rearrangement joins TRBV4-1 to TRBJ2-1; TRBD1 aligns across 7 bases. V trimming: 1 base; J trimming: 5 bases; junction bases outside the gene matches: 5. The CDR3 sequence is 15 residues long. Germline assignment: CDR1 MGHRA and CDR2 YSYEKL. CDR3 region: CASSQVQGDHNEQFF. CDR3 nucleotide sequence: TGCGCCAGCAGCCAAGTTCAGGGGGACCACAATGAGCAGTTCTTC.

This chain joins TRBV7-2 and TRBJ2-7; possible D gene TRBD1, 6 bases. Deletions cut 5 bases from V and 0 bases from J, with 14 bases between. The germline V gene encodes CDR1 SGHTA and CDR2 FQGNSA. CDR3 length: 15 residues. The CDR3 region is CASSADSYSSYEQYF. Written as DNA, the CDR3 is TGTGCCAGCAGCGCGGACAGTTATAGCTCCTACGAGCAGTACTTC.

V is TRBV5-1 and J is TRBJ1-3; the D gene is possibly TRBD1 (5 bases). This CDR3 is built from 16 residues. Trimming left V 1 base short and J 3 bases short, with 14 bases between. CDR1 and CDR2 (germline): SGHRS, YFSETQ. The CDR3 bases are TGCGCCAGCAGCTTGAGAGAGGGGCAGGGTGGAAACACCATATATTTT. Its protein is CASSLREGQGGNTIYF.

This clone has more than one count but fewer than ten. The chain employs TRBV19 and TRBJ2-7; D perhaps matches TRBD2 (5 bases). With 5 bases removed from V and 0 bases from J, the gap between germline ends came to 14 bases. The CDR3 totals 15 residues. CDR1 is LNHDA and CDR2 is SQIVND in the germline V gene (reference sequence). Written as DNA, the CDR3 is TGTGCCAGTAGTGTCGACGGACTGAGCTCCTACGAGCAGTACTTC. Its translation: CASSVDGLSSYEQYF.

This chain connects TRBV18 to TRBJ2-7; 8 bases match TRBD1. The CDR3 loop spans 15 amino acids. Unmatched junction bases numbered 13, after V lost 3 bases and J lost 9 bases. CDR1 is KGHSH and CDR2 is LQKENI in the germline V gene. The CDR3 DNA sequence: TGTGCCAGCTCACCCCCGGGGGACAGGTCCTTGGTGCAGTACTTC. Translation: CASSPPGDRSLVQYF.

The V call is TRBV6-1, the J call TRBJ1-2; tentative D call: TRBD1 (5 bases). V lost 2 bases and J lost 5, with 15 bases in between. The CDR3 contains 15 residues. Germline-derived CDR1 and CDR2 are MNHNS and SASEGT. Written as DNA, the CDR3 is TGTGCCAGCAGTGAAATGGGCAGGGTTGCTTATGGCTACACCTTC. The encoded protein is CASSEMGRVAYGYTF.

This sequence joins TRBV7-8 and TRBJ1-2; 11 nucleotides agree with TRBD1. Trimming took 5 bases from V and 2 from J; bases not matched to a gene: 4. The germline CDR1 and CDR2 sequences are SGHVS and FQNEAQ. This CDR3 is built from 15 residues. As DNA, the CDR3 is TGTGCCAGCAGCATAGGACAGGGGGCCAACTATGGCTACACCTTC. It yields the protein CASSIGQGANYGYTF.

The V and J genes are TRBV27 and TRBJ1-3; D unclear. Trimming pared 6 bases from V and 0 bases from J, leaving 12 bases between. The germline CDR1 and CDR2 sequences are MNHEY and SMNVEV (reference sequence). The CDR3 totals 15 residues. CDR3 sequence: CASSRSPSSGNTIYF. CDR3 DNA sequence: TGTGCCAGCAGCCGCTCGCCCAGCTCTGGAAACACCATATATTTT.

V gene TRBV7-2 combines with J gene TRBJ1-1; 7 bases are shared with TRBD1. The V and J ends lost 1 base and 5 bases, in that order; junction bases with no gene match: 4. Germline V gene sequence: CDR1 SGHTA, CDR2 FQGNSA. The CDR3 is made up of 14 amino acids. In DNA, the CDR3 is TGTGCCAGCAGCTTAGAAAGGGGGCGGACTGAAGCTTTCTTT. It is translated as CASSLERGRTEAFF.